What follows describes a single T cell receptor beta chain. The sample is drawn from a study of blood T cell repertoires in COVID-19. This table comes from immunoSEQ multiplex PCR, and its TCRdb copy is limited to in-frame clones, with some not included. This sample carries 120,000 to 150,000 clones, roughly nine tenths of them seen once, and the ten largest clones take 1.5% to 2%. The CDR3 has 16 residues. The germline gives CDR1 MGHRA, CDR2 YSYEKL. V was pared by 2 bases and J by 3 bases, with 6 bases of the junction left unmatched. The sequence was collected from a human donor in a cohort sampled during active COVID-19. The chain links TRBV4-1 to TRBJ2-3, with 9 bases aligning to TRBD1. Sequenced material: peripheral blood. CDR3: CASSQIPGQGTDTQYF. The CDR3 nucleotides are TGCGCCAGCAGCCAAATACCGGGACAGGGAACAGATACGCAGTATTTT.